These 3 T cell receptor beta chains were sequenced from one sample in a study of blood T cell repertoires in COVID-19. Sequencing used immunoSEQ multiplex PCR; TCRdb keeps in-frame clones, though not all of them. The sample records 280,000 or so clones, roughly 80% being singletons. The sequencing sample was made of peripheral blood. The receptors come from a woman in her forties or fifties who had recovered from COVID-19.

This sequence joins TRBV4-3 and TRBJ2-7; 8 bases fit TRBD1. The CDR3 covers 16 residues. CDR1 is LGHNA and CDR2 is YSLEER in the germline V gene. Unmatched junction bases numbered 5, after V lost 0 bases and J lost 1 base. The CDR3: CASSQDLRTGSYEQYF. DNA for the CDR3: TGCGCCAGCAGCCAAGATCTCCGGACAGGGTCCTACGAGCAGTACTTC.

The V call is TRBV10-3, the J call TRBJ2-7; TRBD2 is a possible D gene (6 bases). CDR1 and CDR2 (germline): ENHRY, SYGVKD. Trimming stripped 4 bases from V and 5 bases from J, with 12 bases between. The CDR3 length is 13 residues. The DNA for the CDR3 is TGTGCCATCAGTGGGACGGGGGTCGACGAGCAGTACTTC. This codes for CAISGTGVDEQYF.

This clone appeared once. This chain links TRBV19 with TRBJ2-5; possible D gene TRBD1, 5 bases. V shed 5 bases and J shed 2 bases, with 12 bases lying between them. Germline loops: CDR1 LNHDA, CDR2 SQIVND (reference sequence). The CDR3 consists of 14 residues. The CDR3 bases are TGTGCCAGTAGTCCCAGGGTTAGGCAAGAGACCCAGTACTTC. Its translation: CASSPRVRQETQYF. Complete variable domain (other parts from reference TRBV19 and TRBJ2-5): DGGITQSPKYLFRKEGQNVTLSCEQNLNHDAMYWYRQDPGQGLRLIYYSQIVNDFQKGDIAEGYSVSREKKESFPLTVTSAQKNPTAFYLCASSPRVRQETQYFGPGTRLLVL.